One sample yielded the 24 T cell receptor beta chains listed below, sequenced in a study of shared clonotypes between healthy human individuals. Naive-designated CD8 cells lacked CD45RO, were positively enriched for CCR7, and omitted terminally differentiated effector memory CD45RA+ cells. This table comes from immunoSEQ multiplex PCR, and its TCRdb copy is limited to in-frame clones, with some not included. The repertoire consists of about 2.2 million clones, with around 93% occurring once and the leading ten covering around 1.8%. Material for sequencing was naive CD8+ T cells from PBMCs. These receptors all come from a man between 18 and 29 years old in good health. Some clones in this sample may be carry-over from other donors' samples.

In DNA form, the CDR3 reads TGTGCCAGCAGCACTAGCGGGAGGAAGAACGAGCAGTACTTC. Amino acid sequence: CASSTSGRKNEQYF. The chain is built from TRBV11-2 and TRBJ2-7; 12 bases line up with TRBD2. Germline V lookup: CDR1 SGHAT, CDR2 FQNNGV. This CDR3 is 14 amino acids long. The J segment lost 5 bases and the V segment lost 5 bases, leaving 4 bases of the junction unmatched.

V and J are TRBV9 and TRBJ2-1, with 8 bases aligning to TRBD2. V was clipped by 4 bases and J by 5 bases; unmatched bases: 11. The CDR3 is 16 residues long. Germline lookup yields CDR1 SGDLS and CDR2 YYNGEE. Here the CDR3 DNA reads TGTGCCAGCAGCCAGACCCGGGGTAGCGGGAACAATGAGCAGTTCTTC. Protein product: CASSQTRGSGNNEQFF.

The CDR3 coding sequence is TGTGCCAGCACGGAACACAGGGGCTCTGAAGCTTTCTTT. Amino acid sequence: CASTEHRGSEAFF. The J gene is TRBJ1-1, the V gene TRBV28, with 7 bases aligning to TRBD1. The trim removed 7 bases at V and 6 bases at J, leaving 8 bases unmatched. This CDR3 is built from 13 residues. Germline V lookup: CDR1 MDHEN, CDR2 SYDVKM.

The rearrangement links TRBV4-2 to TRBJ2-5; the D gene is possibly TRBD2 (6 bases). The germline V gene encodes CDR1 LGHNA and CDR2 YNFKEQ. The CDR3 has 16 amino acids. V was shortened by 4 bases and J by 2 bases, with 17 bases between the two germline ends. The CDR3 spells CASSLKGSGAQETQYF. The CDR3 DNA follows: TGTGCCAGCAGCCTTAAGGGATCGGGAGCTCAAGAGACCCAGTACTTC.

The chain uses TRBV27 and TRBJ2-1, with TRBD2 matching 8 bases. The CDR3 length is 15 residues. Looked up from germline, CDR1 is MNHEY and CDR2 is SMNVEV (reference sequence). V was pared by 6 bases and J by 3 bases, with 7 bases of the junction left unmatched. The CDR3 DNA follows: TGTGCCAGCAGCGCGCTAGCGGGTCTCTACAATGAGCAGTTCTTC. Translated, it gives CASSALAGLYNEQFF.

This clone was observed once. The chain carries TRBV11-2 and TRBJ2-5; a possible D gene is TRBD2 (6 bases). Trimming removed 5 bases from V and 5 bases from J, with 15 bases in between. CDR1 and CDR2 (germline): SGHAT, FQNNGV. The CDR3 consists of 14 residues. The DNA of the CDR3 is TGTGCCAGCAGCCCGGGGAGGCTCGGGGAGACCCAGTACTTC. Translated, it gives CASSPGRLGETQYF. Full variable domain (remainder filled in from reference TRBV11-2 and TRBJ2-5): EAGVAQSPRYKIIEKRQSVAFWCNPISGHATLYWYQQILGQGPKLLIQFQNNGVVDDSQLPKDRFSAERLKGVDSTLKIQPAKLEDSAVYLCASSPGRLGETQYFGPGTRLLVL.

This rearrangement joins TRBV28 to TRBJ1-1; 7 nucleotides line up with TRBD1. The germline V gene has CDR1 MDHEN and CDR2 SYDVKM. The CDR3 runs to 13 residues. V lost 5 bases, J lost 5 bases, and 5 bases stayed unmatched. CDR3 DNA: TGTGCCAGCAGTGGCAGGGGGAGAACTGAAGCTTTCTTT. This translates into CASSGRGRTEAFF. The full variable domain, in which reference TRBV28 and TRBJ1-1 provide the parts outside the CDR3, is DVKVTQSSRYLVKRTGEKVFLECVQDMDHENMFWYRQDPGLGLRLIYFSYDVKMKEKGDIPEGYSVSREKKERFSLILESASTNQTSMYLCASSGRGRTEAFFGQGTRLTVV.

V gene TRBV28 combines with J gene TRBJ1-1; a weak D match, TRBD1 (6 bases). Trimming took off 2 bases at V and 4 bases at J, with 14 bases between the two ends. There are 15 residues in the CDR3. Germline CDR1 and CDR2: MDHEN and SYDVKM. DNA of the CDR3: TGTGCCAGCAGTTTAAGCGTCATCAGGGGCACTGAAGCTTTCTTT. Its translation: CASSLSVIRGTEAFF. Full variable domain (remainder filled in from reference TRBV28 and TRBJ1-1): DVKVTQSSRYLVKRTGEKVFLECVQDMDHENMFWYRQDPGLGLRLIYFSYDVKMKEKGDIPEGYSVSREKKERFSLILESASTNQTSMYLCASSLSVIRGTEAFFGQGTRLTVV.

This clone appeared a single time. Written as DNA, the CDR3 is TGTGCCAGCAGCTTCAGGGGACTAGCGGGAGGTCCTCCAAGCGAGCAGTACTTC. Translation: CASSFRGLAGGPPSEQYF. The rearrangement joins TRBV5-6 to TRBJ2-7, with 15 bases identical to TRBD2. J was trimmed by 6 bases and V by 2 bases; bases with no gene match: 12. The CDR3 runs to 18 residues. Germline V gene lookup returns CDR1 SGHDT and CDR2 YYEEEE.

This chain uses TRBV28 with TRBJ1-2; 7 bases agree with TRBD1. Germline trimming cut 1 base from V and 7 bases from J; bases unmatched to any gene: 12. This CDR3 has 16 amino acids. Per germline, CDR1 MDHEN and CDR2 SYDVKM. As DNA, the CDR3 is TGTGCCAGCAGTTTATTAGCTTACGAGGGGGCTGGTGGCTACACCTTC. This gives the protein CASSLLAYEGAGGYTF.

With regard to this clone: Other DNA variants within this sample encode the same CDR3. The chain combines TRBV27 with TRBJ2-2, with TRBD2 matching 8 bases. The CDR3 has 14 residues. V gave up 6 bases and J gave up 6 bases; unmatched junction bases: 6. Germline CDR1 and CDR2: MNHEY and SMNVEV (reference sequence). DNA for the CDR3: TGTGCCAGCAGCTTTATCGGGGGGGCCGGGGAGCTGTTTTTT. Protein sequence: CASSFIGGAGELFF.

A remark on this clone: The sample has other DNA sequences that encode this CDR3 too. The genes are TRBV27 and TRBJ2-7, with D perhaps matching TRBD1 (6 bases). Trimming removed 6 bases at V and 2 bases at J, with 11 bases between. From germline, CDR1 is MNHEY and CDR2 SMNVEV (reference sequence). The CDR3 runs 13 residues. CDR3 residues: CASSFGTTYEQYF. The CDR3 nucleotides are TGTGCCAGCAGCTTCGGGACAACCTACGAGCAGTACTTC.

CDR3 nucleotide sequence: TGTGCCAGCAGCTTAGATGGTTGGGGAAACACGAACACCGGGGAGCTGTTTTTT. It is translated as CASSLDGWGNTNTGELFF. This sequence joins TRBV11-3 and TRBJ2-2; D uncertain. The germline V gene encodes CDR1 SGHNT and CDR2 YENEEA. The CDR3 runs to 18 residues. V was shortened by 0 bases and J by 0 bases, with 14 bases between the two germline ends.

A note on this clone: The same CDR3 is also encoded by other DNA sequences in this sample. The chain carries TRBV6-5 and TRBJ2-7; D unclear. Germline V CDR1 and CDR2: MNHEY, SVGAGI. There are 13 residues in the CDR3. V lost 2 bases to trimming and J lost 2 bases, with 7 bases between them. CDR3 in amino acids: CASSYKGPYEQYF. The DNA for the CDR3 is TGTGCCAGCAGTTACAAGGGTCCCTACGAGCAGTACTTC.

The V gene is TRBV6-6, the J gene TRBJ1-2; unclear D gene. The V end lost 2 bases, the J end lost 6 bases, and 16 bases lay between the germline ends. The CDR3 extends over 15 amino acids. Germline lookup yields CDR1 MNHNY and CDR2 SVGAGI (reference sequence). CDR3 amino acids: CASSYEVWSEDGYTF. CDR3 bases: TGTGCCAGCAGTTACGAAGTGTGGTCGGAGGATGGCTACACCTTC.

The gene calls are TRBV4-3 and TRBJ2-3; D may be TRBD2 (6 bases). CDR1 and CDR2 (germline): LGHNA, YSLEER. V shed 2 bases and J shed 2 bases, with 14 bases lying between them. The length of the CDR3 is 16 residues. CDR3 residues: CASSQIRDSFTDTQYF. CDR3 bases: TGCGCCAGCAGCCAAATCCGGGACTCTTTCACAGATACGCAGTATTTT.

Notes on this clone: The sample carries other DNA sequences with the same CDR3. The J gene is TRBJ2-1, the V gene TRBV11-3; 7 bases agree with TRBD2. The V gene end was trimmed by 5 bases and the J gene end by 0 bases; junction bases not matched to a gene: 4. The CDR3 spans 15 residues. Germline V gives CDR1 SGHNT, CDR2 YENEEA. DNA for the CDR3: TGTGCCAGCAGCGGACGCGGGGGCTCCTACAATGAGCAGTTCTTC. Translated: CASSGRGGSYNEQFF.

The rearrangement links TRBV4-3 to TRBJ2-1; 7 bases are a match to TRBD2. V dropped 6 bases and J dropped 5; count of bases not matched to a gene: 10. Germline V gene sequence: CDR1 LGHNA, CDR2 YSLEER. This CDR3 region has 15 residues. As DNA, the CDR3 is TGCGCCAGCAGACGACTGCTAGCGGTAGACAATGAGCAGTTCTTC. Translating gives CASRRLLAVDNEQFF.

The J gene is TRBJ2-7, the V gene TRBV27; TRBD1 matches 8 bases. CDR1 is MNHEY and CDR2 is SMNVEV in the germline V gene (reference sequence). Trimming took 5 bases from V and 3 from J; bases not matched to a gene: 9. The CDR3 covers 15 residues. CDR3 loop: CASSPRTGSLYEQYF. CDR3 sequence (DNA): TGTGCCAGCAGTCCTCGGACAGGGTCGCTCTACGAGCAGTACTTC.

With regard to this clone: In the same sample, other DNA sequences code for this CDR3. This chain connects TRBV29-1 to TRBJ1-4, with D possibly being TRBD1 (6 bases). The V and J ends lost 7 bases and 2 bases respectively, with 8 bases between them. The CDR3 spans 12 residues. In germline, CDR1 is SQVTM, CDR2 ANQGSEA. CDR3 DNA sequence: TGCAGCGCCGGACAGACTAATGAAAAACTGTTTTTT. Protein: CSAGQTNEKLFF.

On this clone itself: The same CDR3 arises from other DNA sequences in this sample as well. DNA of the CDR3: TGTGCCAGCAGCCCCGGGACAGCCATCTACGAGCAGTACTTC. Translated, it gives CASSPGTAIYEQYF. This rearrangement joins TRBV27 to TRBJ2-7, with 7 bases lining up with TRBD1. J was trimmed by 3 bases and V by 6 bases; bases with no gene match: 8. The CDR3 extends over 14 amino acids. Per the germline V gene, CDR1 is MNHEY and CDR2 is SMNVEV (reference sequence).

The sample holds a few counts of this clone. Other DNA sequences in the sample encode the same CDR3. The chain uses TRBV27 and TRBJ2-2; D is uncertain. This CDR3 is built from 13 residues. Germline-derived CDR1 and CDR2 are MNHEY and SMNVEV (reference sequence). V dropped 2 bases and J dropped 2 bases, with 3 bases sitting between them. The CDR3 is CASSLRNTGELFF. CDR3 sequence (DNA): TGTGCCAGCAGTTTAAGAAACACCGGGGAGCTGTTTTTT.

This chain links TRBV5-1 with TRBJ2-2; 8 positions match TRBD2. CDR3 size: 17 residues. V was pared by 7 bases and J by 7 bases, with 18 bases of the junction left unmatched. CDR1 is SGHRS, CDR2 YFSETQ, per germline. The chain's CDR3 is CASYSHGGLRGDGELFF. DNA for the CDR3: TGCGCCAGCTACTCGCATGGAGGGCTGCGGGGGGACGGGGAGCTGTTTTTT.

The V call is TRBV7-9, the J call TRBJ2-2, with 8 bases matching TRBD2. CDR3 size: 17 residues. Trimming removed 5 bases from V and 5 bases from J; junction bases left unmatched: 13. Germline V gene data show CDR1 as SEHNR and CDR2 as FQNEAQ (reference sequence). The DNA of the CDR3 is TGTGCCAGCAGCGATACTGCCGGACTAGCCGTGACCGGGGAGCTGTTTTTT. The encoded protein is CASSDTAGLAVTGELFF.